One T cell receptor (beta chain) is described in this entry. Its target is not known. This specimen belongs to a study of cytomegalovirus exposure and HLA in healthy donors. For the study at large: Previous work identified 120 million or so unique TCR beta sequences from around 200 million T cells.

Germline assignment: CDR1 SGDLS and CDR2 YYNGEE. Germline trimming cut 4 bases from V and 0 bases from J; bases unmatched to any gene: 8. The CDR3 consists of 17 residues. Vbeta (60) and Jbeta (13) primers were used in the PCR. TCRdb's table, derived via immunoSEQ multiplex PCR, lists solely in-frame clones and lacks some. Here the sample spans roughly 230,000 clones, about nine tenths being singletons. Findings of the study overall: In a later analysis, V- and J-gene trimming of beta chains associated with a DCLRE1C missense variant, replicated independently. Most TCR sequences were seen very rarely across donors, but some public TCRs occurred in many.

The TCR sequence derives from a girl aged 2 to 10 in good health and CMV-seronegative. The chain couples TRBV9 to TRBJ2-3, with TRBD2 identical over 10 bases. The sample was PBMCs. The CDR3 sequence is CASSPRTSGASTDTQYF. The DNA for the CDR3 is TGTGCCAGCAGCCCTCGGACTAGCGGTGCTAGCACAGATACGCAGTATTTT.